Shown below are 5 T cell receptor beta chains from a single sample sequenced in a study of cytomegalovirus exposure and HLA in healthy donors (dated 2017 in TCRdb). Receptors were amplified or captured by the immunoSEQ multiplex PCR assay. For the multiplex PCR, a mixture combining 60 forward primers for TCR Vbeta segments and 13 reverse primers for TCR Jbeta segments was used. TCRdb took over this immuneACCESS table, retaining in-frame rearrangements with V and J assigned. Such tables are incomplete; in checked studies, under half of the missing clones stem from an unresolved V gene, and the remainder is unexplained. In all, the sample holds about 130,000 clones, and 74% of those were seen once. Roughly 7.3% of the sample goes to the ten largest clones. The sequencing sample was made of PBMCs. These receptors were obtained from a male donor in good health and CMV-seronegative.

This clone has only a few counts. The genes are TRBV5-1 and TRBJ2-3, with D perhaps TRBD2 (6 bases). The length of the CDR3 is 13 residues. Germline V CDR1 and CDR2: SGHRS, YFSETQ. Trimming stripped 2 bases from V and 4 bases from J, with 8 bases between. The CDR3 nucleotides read TGCGCCAGCAGCTTCGGGGGATCAGATACGCAGTATTTT. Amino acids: CASSFGGSDTQYF. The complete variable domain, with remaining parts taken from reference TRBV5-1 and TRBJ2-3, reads KAGVTQTPRYLIKTRGQQVTLSCSPISGHRSVSWYQQTPGQGLQFLFEYFSETQRNKGNFPGRFSGRQFSNSRSEMNVSTLELGDSALYLCASSFGGSDTQYFGPGTRLTVL.

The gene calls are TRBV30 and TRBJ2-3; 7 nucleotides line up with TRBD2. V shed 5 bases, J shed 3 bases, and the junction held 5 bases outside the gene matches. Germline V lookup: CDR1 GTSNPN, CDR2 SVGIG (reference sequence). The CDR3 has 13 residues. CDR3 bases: TGTGCCTGGGGGAGCGGGGTGACAGATACGCAGTATTTT. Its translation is CAWGSGVTDTQYF.

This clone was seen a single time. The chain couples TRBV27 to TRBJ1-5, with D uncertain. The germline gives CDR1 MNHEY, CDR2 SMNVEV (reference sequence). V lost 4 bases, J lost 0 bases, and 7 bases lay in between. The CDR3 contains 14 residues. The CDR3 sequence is CASSSRDSNQPQHF. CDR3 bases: TGTGCCAGCAGTTCCCGAGATAGCAATCAGCCCCAGCATTTT.

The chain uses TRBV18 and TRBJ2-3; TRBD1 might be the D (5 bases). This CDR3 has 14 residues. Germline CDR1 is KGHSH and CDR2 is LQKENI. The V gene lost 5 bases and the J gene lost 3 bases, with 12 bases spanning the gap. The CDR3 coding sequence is TGTGCCAGCTCAAAAAGTAGGGGAACAGATACGCAGTATTTT. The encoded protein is CASSKSRGTDTQYF.

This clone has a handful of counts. DNA of the CDR3: TGTGCCATCAACCACCAAACACAAGAGACCCAGTACTTC. Its translation: CAINHQTQETQYF. J is TRBJ2-5 and V is TRBV10-3; no firm D call. The V and J ends lost 7 bases and 2 bases respectively, with 11 bases between them. CDR1 and CDR2 (germline): ENHRY, SYGVKD. The length of the CDR3 is 13 residues.